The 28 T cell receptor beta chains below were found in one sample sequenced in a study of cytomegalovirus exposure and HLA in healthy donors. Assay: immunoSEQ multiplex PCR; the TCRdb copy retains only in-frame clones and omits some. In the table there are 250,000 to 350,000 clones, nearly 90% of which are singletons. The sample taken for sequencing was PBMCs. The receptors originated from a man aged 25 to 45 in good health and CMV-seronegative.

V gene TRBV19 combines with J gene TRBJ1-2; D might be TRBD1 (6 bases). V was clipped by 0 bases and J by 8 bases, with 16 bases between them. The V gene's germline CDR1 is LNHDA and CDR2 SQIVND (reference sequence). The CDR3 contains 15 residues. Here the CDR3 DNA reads TGTGCCAGTAGTATAGATTTAAACAGGGCCTCGGGCTACACCTTC. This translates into CASSIDLNRASGYTF. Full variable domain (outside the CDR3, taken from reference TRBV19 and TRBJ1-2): DGGITQSPKYLFRKEGQNVTLSCEQNLNHDAMYWYRQDPGQGLRLIYYSQIVNDFQKGDIAEGYSVSREKKESFPLTVTSAQKNPTAFYLCASSIDLNRASGYTFGSGTRLTVV.

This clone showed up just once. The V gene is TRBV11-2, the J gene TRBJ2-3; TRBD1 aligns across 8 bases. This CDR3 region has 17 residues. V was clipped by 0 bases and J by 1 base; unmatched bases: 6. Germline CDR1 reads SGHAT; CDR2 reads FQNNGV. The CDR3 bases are TGTGCCAGCAGCTTAGACCCCACGGGACAGGGCACAGATACGCAGTATTTT. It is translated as CASSLDPTGQGTDTQYF.

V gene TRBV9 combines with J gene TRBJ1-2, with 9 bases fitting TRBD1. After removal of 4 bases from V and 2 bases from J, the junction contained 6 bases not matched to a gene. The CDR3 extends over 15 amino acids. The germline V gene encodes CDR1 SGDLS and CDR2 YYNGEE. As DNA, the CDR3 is TGTGCCAGCAGCCCCAGGACAGGGGAAAACTATGGCTACACCTTC. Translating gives CASSPRTGENYGYTF.

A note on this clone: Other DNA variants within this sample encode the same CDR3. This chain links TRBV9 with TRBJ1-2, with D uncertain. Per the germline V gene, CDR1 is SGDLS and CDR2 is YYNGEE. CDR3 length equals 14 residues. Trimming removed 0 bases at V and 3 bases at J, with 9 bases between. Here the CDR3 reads CASSVDGSYYGYTF. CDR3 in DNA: TGTGCCAGCAGCGTAGACGGGTCATACTATGGCTACACCTTC.

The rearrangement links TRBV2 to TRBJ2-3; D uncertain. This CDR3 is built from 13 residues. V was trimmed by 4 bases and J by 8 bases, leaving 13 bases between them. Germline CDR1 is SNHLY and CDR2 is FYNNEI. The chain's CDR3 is CASSASPRGTQYF. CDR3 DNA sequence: TGTGCCAGCAGTGCGAGCCCTCGCGGTACGCAGTATTTT.

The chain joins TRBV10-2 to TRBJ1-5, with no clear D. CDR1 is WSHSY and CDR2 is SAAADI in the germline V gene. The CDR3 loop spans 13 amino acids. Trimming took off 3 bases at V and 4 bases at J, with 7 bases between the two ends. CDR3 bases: TGCGCCAGCAGTGATAAGGAGAATCAGCCCCAGCATTTT. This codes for CASSDKENQPQHF.

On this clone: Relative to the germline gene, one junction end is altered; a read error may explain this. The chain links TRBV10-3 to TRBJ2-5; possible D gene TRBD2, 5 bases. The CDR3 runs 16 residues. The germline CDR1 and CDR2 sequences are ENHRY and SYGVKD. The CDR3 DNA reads TGTGCCATCAGGGAGTCTAGTGGAGGTTGGCAAGAGACCCAGTACTTC. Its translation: CAIRESSGGWQETQYF.

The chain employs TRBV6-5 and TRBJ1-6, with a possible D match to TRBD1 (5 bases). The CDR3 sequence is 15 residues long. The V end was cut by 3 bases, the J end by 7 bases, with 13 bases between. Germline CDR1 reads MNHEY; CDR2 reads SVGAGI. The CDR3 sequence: CASSYESGGNSPLHF. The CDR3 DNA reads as TGTGCCAGCAGTTATGAATCGGGGGGAAATTCACCCCTCCACTTT.

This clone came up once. The CDR3 coding sequence is TGCGCCAGCAGCCAGTGGGGGGGCGCCTACGAGCAGTACTTC. Encoded protein: CASSQWGGAYEQYF. V gene TRBV4-1 combines with J gene TRBJ2-7; D is perhaps TRBD2 (7 bases). Germline CDR1 reads MGHRA; CDR2 reads YSYEKL. Trimming took off 3 bases at V and 2 bases at J, with 11 bases between the two ends. CDR3 length: 14 amino acids.

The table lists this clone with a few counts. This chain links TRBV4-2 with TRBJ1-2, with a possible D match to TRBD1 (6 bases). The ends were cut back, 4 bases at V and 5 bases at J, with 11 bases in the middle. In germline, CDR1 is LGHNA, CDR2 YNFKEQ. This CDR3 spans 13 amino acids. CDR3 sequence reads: CASSRQAEYGYTF. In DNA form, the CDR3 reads TGTGCCAGCAGCCGACAGGCTGAGTATGGCTACACCTTC.

In DNA form, the CDR3 reads TGTGCCAGCAACCGGCGGGGGGCGGGCTACGAGCAGTACTTC. It yields the protein CASNRRGAGYEQYF. The rearrangement joins TRBV5-6 to TRBJ2-7; 8 bases are shared with TRBD2. The CDR3 runs 14 residues. Germline lookup yields CDR1 SGHDT and CDR2 YYEEEE. The trim removed 6 bases at V and 3 bases at J, leaving 8 bases unmatched.

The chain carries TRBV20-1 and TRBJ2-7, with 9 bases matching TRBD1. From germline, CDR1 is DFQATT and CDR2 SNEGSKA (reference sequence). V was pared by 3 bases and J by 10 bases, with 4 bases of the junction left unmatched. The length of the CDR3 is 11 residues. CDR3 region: CSASTGGIQYF. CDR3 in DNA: TGCAGTGCTAGCACAGGGGGCATACAGTACTTC.

CDR3: CASSQSGEKLFF. In DNA form, the CDR3 reads TGTGCCAGCAGCCAGTCGGGGGAAAAACTGTTTTTT. V usage is TRBV7-9 and J usage is TRBJ1-4, with D unclear. V was clipped by 5 bases and J by 8 bases, with 9 bases between them. The CDR3 is 12 residues long. Germline V gene sequence: CDR1 SEHNR, CDR2 FQNEAQ (reference sequence). The full variable domain, rest sourced from reference TRBV7-9 and TRBJ1-4, is DTGVSQNPRHKITKRGQNVTFRCDPISEHNRLYWYRQTLGQGPEFLTYFQNEAQLEKSRLLSDRFSAERPKGSFSTLEIQRTEQGDSAMYLCASSQSGEKLFFGSGTQLSVL.

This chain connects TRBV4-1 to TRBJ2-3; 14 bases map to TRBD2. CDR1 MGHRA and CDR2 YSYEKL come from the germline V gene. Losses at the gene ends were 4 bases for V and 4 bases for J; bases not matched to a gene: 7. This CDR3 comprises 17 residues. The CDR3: CASSPRLAGGTADTQYF. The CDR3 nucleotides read TGCGCCAGCAGCCCCCGACTAGCGGGGGGGACTGCAGATACGCAGTATTTT.

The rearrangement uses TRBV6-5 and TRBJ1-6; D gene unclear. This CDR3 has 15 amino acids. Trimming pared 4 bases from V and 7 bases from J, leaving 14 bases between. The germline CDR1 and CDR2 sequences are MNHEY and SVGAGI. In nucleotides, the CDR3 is TGTGCCAGCAGTTGGCGGGAGTCTGCAAATTCACCCCTCCACTTT. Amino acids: CASSWRESANSPLHF.

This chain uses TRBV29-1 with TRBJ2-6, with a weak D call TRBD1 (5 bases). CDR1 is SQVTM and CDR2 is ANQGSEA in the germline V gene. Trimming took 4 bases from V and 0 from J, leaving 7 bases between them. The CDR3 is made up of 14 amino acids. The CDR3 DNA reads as TGCAGCGTTGCAGGGTTCTCTGGGGCCAACGTCCTGACTTTC. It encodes CSVAGFSGANVLTF.

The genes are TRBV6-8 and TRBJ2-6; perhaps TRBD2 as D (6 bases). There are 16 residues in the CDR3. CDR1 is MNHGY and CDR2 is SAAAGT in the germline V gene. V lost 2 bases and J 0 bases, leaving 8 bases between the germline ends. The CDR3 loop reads CASSYRGDSGANVLTF. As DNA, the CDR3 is TGTGCCAGCAGTTACCGCGGGGACTCTGGGGCCAACGTCCTGACTTTC.

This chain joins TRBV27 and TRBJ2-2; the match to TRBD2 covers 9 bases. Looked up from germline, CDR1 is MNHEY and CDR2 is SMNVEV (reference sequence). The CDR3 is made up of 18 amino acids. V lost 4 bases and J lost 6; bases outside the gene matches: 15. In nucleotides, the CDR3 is TGTGCCAGCAGTTCCCCCCGGCGGGGGGGCAGTTACGCCGGGGAGCTGTTTTTT. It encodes CASSSPRRGGSYAGELFF.

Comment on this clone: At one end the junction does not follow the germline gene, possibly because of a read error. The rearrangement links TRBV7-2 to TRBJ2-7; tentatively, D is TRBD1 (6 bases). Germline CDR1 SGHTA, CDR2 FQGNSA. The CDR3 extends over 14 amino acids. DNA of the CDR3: TGTGCCGGCAGCAAGGACAGACAACCCCACGAGCAGTACTTC. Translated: CAGSKDRQPHEQYF.

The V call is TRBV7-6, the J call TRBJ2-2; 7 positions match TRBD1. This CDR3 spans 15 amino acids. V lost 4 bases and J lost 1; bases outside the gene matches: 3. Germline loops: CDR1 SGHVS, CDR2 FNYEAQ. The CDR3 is CASSWGQMNTGELFF. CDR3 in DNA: TGTGCCAGCAGCTGGGGACAGATGAACACCGGGGAGCTGTTTTTT.

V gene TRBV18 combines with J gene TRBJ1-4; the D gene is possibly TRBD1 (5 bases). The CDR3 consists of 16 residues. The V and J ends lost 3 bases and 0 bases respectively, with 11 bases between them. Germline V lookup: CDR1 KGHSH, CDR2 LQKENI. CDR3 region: CASSPTELATNEKLFF. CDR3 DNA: TGTGCCAGCTCACCGACAGAACTTGCAACTAATGAAAAACTGTTTTTT.

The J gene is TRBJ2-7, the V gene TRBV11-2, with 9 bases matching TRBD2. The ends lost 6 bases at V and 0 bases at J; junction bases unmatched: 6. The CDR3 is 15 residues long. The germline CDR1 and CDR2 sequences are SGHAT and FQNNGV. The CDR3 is CASRRSGGLSYEQYF. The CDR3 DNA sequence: TGTGCCAGCAGACGGAGCGGGGGGCTCTCCTACGAGCAGTACTTC.

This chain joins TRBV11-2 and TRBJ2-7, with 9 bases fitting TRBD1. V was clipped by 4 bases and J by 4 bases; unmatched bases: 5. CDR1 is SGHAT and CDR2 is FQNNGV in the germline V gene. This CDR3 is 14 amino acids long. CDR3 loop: CASSYRGLSYEQYF. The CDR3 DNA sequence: TGTGCCAGCAGCTACAGGGGGCTATCGTACGAGCAGTACTTC.

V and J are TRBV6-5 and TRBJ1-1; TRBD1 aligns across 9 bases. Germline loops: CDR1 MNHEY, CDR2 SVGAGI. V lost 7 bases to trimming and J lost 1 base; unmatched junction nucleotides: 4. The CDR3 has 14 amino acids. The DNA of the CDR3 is TGTGCCAGCACCAGGACAGGGGAGAACACTGAAGCTTTCTTT. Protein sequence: CASTRTGENTEAFF.

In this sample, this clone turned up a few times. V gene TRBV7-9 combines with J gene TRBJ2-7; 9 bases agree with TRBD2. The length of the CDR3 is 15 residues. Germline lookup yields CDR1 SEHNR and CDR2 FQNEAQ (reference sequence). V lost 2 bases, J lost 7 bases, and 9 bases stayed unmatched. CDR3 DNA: TGTGCCAGCAGCTTATCTAGCGGGGCCCGTGGGGAGCAGTACTTC. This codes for CASSLSSGARGEQYF.

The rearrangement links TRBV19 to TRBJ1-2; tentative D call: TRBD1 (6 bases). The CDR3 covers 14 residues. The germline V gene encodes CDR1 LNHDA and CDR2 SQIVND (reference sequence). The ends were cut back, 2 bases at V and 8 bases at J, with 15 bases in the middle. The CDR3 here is CASSILGGADGYTF. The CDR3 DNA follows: TGTGCCAGTAGTATATTGGGGGGGGCAGACGGCTACACCTTC. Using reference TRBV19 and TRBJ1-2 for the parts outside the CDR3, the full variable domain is DGGITQSPKYLFRKEGQNVTLSCEQNLNHDAMYWYRQDPGQGLRLIYYSQIVNDFQKGDIAEGYSVSREKKESFPLTVTSAQKNPTAFYLCASSILGGADGYTFGSGTRLTVV.

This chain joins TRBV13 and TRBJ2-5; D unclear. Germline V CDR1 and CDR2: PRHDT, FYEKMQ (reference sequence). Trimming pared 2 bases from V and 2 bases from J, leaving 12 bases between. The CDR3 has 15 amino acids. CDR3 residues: CASSLTAALQETQYF. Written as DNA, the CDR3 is TGTGCCAGCAGCTTAACGGCGGCGCTACAAGAGACCCAGTACTTC.

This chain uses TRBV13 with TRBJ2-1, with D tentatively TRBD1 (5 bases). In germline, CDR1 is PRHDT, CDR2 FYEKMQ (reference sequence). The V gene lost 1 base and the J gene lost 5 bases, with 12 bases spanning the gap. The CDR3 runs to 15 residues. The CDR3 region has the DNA TGTGCCAGCAGCTTAGAGGCAGGGCGTGACAATGAGCAGTTCTTC. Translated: CASSLEAGRDNEQFF.